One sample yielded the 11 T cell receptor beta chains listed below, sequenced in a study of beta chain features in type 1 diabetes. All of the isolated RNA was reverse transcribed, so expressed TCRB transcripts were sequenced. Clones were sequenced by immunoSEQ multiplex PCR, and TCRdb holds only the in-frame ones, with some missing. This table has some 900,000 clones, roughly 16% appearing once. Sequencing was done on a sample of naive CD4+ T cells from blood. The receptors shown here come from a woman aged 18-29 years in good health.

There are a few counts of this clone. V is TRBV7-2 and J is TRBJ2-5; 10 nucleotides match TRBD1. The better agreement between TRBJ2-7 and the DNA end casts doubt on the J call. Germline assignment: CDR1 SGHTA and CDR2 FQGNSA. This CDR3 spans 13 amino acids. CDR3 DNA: TGTGCCAGCAGCCGGGACAGGGGCGCCGAGCAGTACTTC. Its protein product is CASSRDRGAEQYF.

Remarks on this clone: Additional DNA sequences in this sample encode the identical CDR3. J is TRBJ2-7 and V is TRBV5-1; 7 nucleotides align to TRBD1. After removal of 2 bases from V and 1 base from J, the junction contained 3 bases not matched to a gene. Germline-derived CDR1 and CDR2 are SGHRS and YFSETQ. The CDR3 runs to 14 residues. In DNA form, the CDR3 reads TGCGCCAGCAGCTTAGACAGGGAATCCTACGAGCAGTACTTC. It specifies CASSLDRESYEQYF.

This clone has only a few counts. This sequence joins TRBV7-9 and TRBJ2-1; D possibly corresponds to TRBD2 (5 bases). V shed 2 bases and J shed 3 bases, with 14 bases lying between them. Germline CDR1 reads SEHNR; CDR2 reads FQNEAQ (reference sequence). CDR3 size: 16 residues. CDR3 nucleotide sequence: TGTGCCAGCAGCTTACGGCAGCGGAGCAACTACAATGAGCAGTTCTTC. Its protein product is CASSLRQRSNYNEQFF.

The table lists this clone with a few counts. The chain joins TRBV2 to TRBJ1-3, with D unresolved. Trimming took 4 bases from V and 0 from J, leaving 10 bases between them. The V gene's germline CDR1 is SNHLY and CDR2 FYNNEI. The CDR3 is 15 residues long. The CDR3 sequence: CASSVERSSGNTIYF. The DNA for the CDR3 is TGTGCCAGCAGTGTCGAGAGGAGCTCTGGAAACACCATATATTTT.

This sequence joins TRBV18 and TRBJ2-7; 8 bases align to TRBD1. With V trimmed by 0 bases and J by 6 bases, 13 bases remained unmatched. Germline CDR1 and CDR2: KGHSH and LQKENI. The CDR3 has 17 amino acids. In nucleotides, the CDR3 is TGTGCCAGCTCACCACCATCCGCAGGGGGCTATTCAGGCGAGCAGTACTTC. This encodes CASSPPSAGGYSGEQYF.

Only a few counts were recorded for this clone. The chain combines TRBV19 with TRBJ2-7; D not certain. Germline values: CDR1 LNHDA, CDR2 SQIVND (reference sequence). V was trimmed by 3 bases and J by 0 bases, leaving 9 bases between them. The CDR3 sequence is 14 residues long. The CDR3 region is CASSISENSYEQYF. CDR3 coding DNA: TGTGCCAGTAGTATCTCAGAGAACTCCTACGAGCAGTACTTC. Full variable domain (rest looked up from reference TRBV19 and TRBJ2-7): DGGITQSPKYLFRKEGQNVTLSCEQNLNHDAMYWYRQDPGQGLRLIYYSQIVNDFQKGDIAEGYSVSREKKESFPLTVTSAQKNPTAFYLCASSISENSYEQYFGPGTRLTVT.

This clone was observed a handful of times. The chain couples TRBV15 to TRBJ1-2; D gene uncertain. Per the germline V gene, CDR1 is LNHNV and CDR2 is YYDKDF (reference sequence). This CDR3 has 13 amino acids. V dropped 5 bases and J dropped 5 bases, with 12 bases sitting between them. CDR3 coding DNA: TGTGCCACCAGCCTGAACGGAGCGTATGGCTACACCTTC. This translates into CATSLNGAYGYTF.

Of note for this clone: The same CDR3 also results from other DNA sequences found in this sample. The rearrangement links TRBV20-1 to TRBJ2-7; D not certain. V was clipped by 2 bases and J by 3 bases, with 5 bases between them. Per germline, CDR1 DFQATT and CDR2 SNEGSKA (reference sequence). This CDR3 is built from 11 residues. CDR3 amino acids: CSARQVYEQYF. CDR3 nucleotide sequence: TGCAGTGCTAGACAGGTCTACGAGCAGTACTTC.

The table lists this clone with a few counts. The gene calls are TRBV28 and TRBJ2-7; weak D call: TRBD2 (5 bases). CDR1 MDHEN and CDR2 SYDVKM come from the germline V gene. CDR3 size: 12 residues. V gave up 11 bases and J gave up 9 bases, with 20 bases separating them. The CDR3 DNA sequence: TGTGCCGCGGGTAGGGTGAAGGCAGTGCAGTACTTC. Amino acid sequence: CAAGRVKAVQYF. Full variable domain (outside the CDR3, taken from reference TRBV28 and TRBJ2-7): DVKVTQSSRYLVKRTGEKVFLECVQDMDHENMFWYRQDPGLGLRLIYFSYDVKMKEKGDIPEGYSVSREKKERFSLILESASTNQTSMYLCAAGRVKAVQYFGPGTRLTVT.

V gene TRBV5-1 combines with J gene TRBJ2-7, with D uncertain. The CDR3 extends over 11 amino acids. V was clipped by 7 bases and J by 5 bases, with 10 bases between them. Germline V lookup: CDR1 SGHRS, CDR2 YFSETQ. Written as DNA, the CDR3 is TGCGCCAGCCGCAAGGCAGACGAGCAGTACTTC. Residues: CASRKADEQYF.

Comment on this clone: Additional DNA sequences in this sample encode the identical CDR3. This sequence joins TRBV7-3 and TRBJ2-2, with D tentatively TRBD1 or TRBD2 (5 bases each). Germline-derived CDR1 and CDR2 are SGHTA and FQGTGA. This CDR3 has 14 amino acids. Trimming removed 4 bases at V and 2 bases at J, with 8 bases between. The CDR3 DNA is TGTGCCAGCAGCTCGGGACCTAACACCGGGGAGCTGTTTTTT. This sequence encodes CASSSGPNTGELFF.